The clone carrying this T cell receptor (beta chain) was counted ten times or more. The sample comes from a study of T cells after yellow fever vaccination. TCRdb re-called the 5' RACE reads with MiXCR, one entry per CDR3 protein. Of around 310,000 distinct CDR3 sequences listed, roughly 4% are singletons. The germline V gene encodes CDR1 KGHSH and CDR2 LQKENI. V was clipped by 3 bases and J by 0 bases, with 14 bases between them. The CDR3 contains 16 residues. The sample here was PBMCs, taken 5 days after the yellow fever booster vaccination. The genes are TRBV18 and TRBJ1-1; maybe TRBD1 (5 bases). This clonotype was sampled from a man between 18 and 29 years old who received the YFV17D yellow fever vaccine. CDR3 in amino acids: CASSPPGTVMNTEAFF. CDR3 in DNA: TGTGCCAGCTCACCGCCGGGGACGGTTATGAACACTGAAGCTTTCTTT. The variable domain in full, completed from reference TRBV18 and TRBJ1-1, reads NAGVMQNPRHLVRRRGQEARLRCSPMKGHSHVYWYRQLPEEGLKFMVYLQKENIIDESGMPKERFSAEFPKEGPSILRIQQVVRGDSAAYFCASSPPGTVMNTEAFFGQGTRLTVV.